This T cell receptor beta chain came from a study of blood T cell repertoires in COVID-19. Study details: Samples representing acute and convalescent COVID-19 were sourced from the United States, Italy and Spain.

The table came from immunoSEQ multiplex PCR; TCRdb's copy has only in-frame clones and leaves some out. The sample lists about 400,000 clones; around 88% were seen once. CDR1 is SGDLS, CDR2 YYNGEE, per germline. The length of the CDR3 is 15 residues. The V gene end was trimmed by 3 bases and the J gene end by 5 bases; junction bases not matched to a gene: 8. This TCR derives from a woman in her 30s with acute or convalescent COVID-19. This chain links TRBV9 with TRBJ2-3, with 8 bases aligning to TRBD2. Sequenced input: peripheral blood. CDR3 coding DNA: TGTGCCAGCAGCGACAGAAGCGGGGGCAGAGATACGCAGTATTTT. Protein: CASSDRSGGRDTQYF.